This note documents a single TCR beta chain sequence. What it recognizes is unknown. PCR was performed using 60 Vbeta and 13 Jbeta primers. Some clones are missing from TCRdb's copy, which holds only in-frame ones; the method was immunoSEQ multiplex PCR. This sample has 150,000 to 250,000 clones; 82% occur once, and the top ten carry 0.075% to 0.1%. The sample belongs to a study of cytomegalovirus exposure and HLA in healthy donors. Study outcomes and limitations: Versus the roughly 690-donor mean, an Asian-associated ancestry cluster reportedly showed fewer N-insertions in a later analysis.

Trimming cost V 3 bases and J 2 bases, with 22 bases left between them. Per germline, CDR1 SGHDT and CDR2 YYEEEE. The CDR3 runs to 18 residues. This rearrangement joins TRBV5-6 to TRBJ2-3; D is perhaps TRBD2 (6 bases). This sequence was found in a boy younger than 10 in good health and CMV-seronegative. Sequenced input: PBMCs. CDR3 sequence: CASSSNRRGATLTDTQYF. The DNA of the CDR3 is TGTGCCAGCAGCTCTAATCGGAGGGGCGCCACCCTCACAGATACGCAGTATTTT.